This passage covers 15 T cell receptor beta chains from one sample sequenced in a study of human thymus T cells. Assay: immunoSEQ multiplex PCR; the TCRdb copy retains only in-frame clones and omits some. The profile shows 54,000 or so clones, nearly 95% of them singletons. Sample: blood. These receptors all stem from a boy under three years old with a congenital heart defect but otherwise immunologically healthy.

This chain connects TRBV29-1 to TRBJ2-3, with 9 bases fitting TRBD1. The germline gives CDR1 SQVTM, CDR2 ANQGSEA. The CDR3 totals 13 residues. The V and J ends lost 7 bases and 4 bases, in that order; junction bases with no gene match: 6. Here the CDR3 DNA reads TGCAGCGGAGGGACAGGGCGTTCAGATACGCAGTATTTT. Its translation: CSGGTGRSDTQYF.

This rearrangement joins TRBV6-6 to TRBJ1-1, with TRBD1 as a possible D gene (5 bases). Germline loops: CDR1 MNHNY, CDR2 SVGAGI (reference sequence). The CDR3 loop spans 14 amino acids. Deletions cut 6 bases from V and 8 bases from J, with 19 bases between. DNA of the CDR3: TGTGCCAGCAGCCCCTCAGGGCAATTGGGAGAAGCTTTCTTT. Translating it yields CASSPSGQLGEAFF.

The chain couples TRBV10-2 to TRBJ2-7; perhaps TRBD2 as D (7 bases). The germline V gene encodes CDR1 WSHSY and CDR2 SAAADI. The germline V and J ends were trimmed by 6 bases and 5 bases, with 11 bases remaining between them. The CDR3 is made up of 12 amino acids. CDR3 in amino acids: CASRGGADEQYF. The CDR3 DNA follows: TGCGCCAGCAGAGGGGGGGCCGACGAGCAGTACTTC.

The chain is built from TRBV14 and TRBJ2-1; TRBD1 agrees at 9 bases. The V gene end was trimmed by 4 bases and the J gene end by 4 bases; junction bases not matched to a gene: 5. This CDR3 is built from 15 residues. Germline values: CDR1 SGHDN, CDR2 FVKESK. DNA of the CDR3: TGTGCCAGCAGCCCTCTGGACAGGGGATACAATGAGCAGTTCTTC. This translates into CASSPLDRGYNEQFF.

The chain uses TRBV4-3 and TRBJ1-5, with D perhaps matching TRBD1 (5 bases). V was cut by 1 base and J by 3 bases, with 7 bases left in between. The CDR3 spans 14 residues. CDR1 LGHNA and CDR2 YSLEER come from the germline V gene. DNA of the CDR3: TGCGCCAGCAGCCAAGGACAGTTCAATCAGCCCCAGCATTTT. Protein: CASSQGQFNQPQHF.

CDR3 residues: CASSRQGYNEQFF. The CDR3 region has the DNA TGTGCCAGCAGTAGACAGGGGTACAATGAGCAGTTCTTC. This chain uses TRBV6-5 with TRBJ2-1; TRBD1 matches at 8 bases. Germline V gives CDR1 MNHEY, CDR2 SVGAGI. The CDR3 totals 13 residues. Trimming took 5 bases from V and 4 from J; bases not matched to a gene: 1.

The CDR3 DNA reads as TGTGCCAGCAGCCCTAGACTCCCAGGAGGGTATACGCAGTATTTT. Translated, it gives CASSPRLPGGYTQYF. The chain joins TRBV27 to TRBJ2-3, with D possibly being TRBD2 (6 bases). CDR3 size: 15 residues. CDR1 and CDR2 (germline): MNHEY, SMNVEV (reference sequence). Trimming shortened V by 6 bases and J by 7 bases, and 20 bases separated the two germline ends.

The chain joins TRBV5-1 to TRBJ1-4; TRBD1 aligns across 10 bases. In germline, CDR1 is SGHRS, CDR2 YFSETQ. Trimming removed 4 bases from V and 4 bases from J; junction bases left unmatched: 4. The CDR3 spans 15 residues. Written as DNA, the CDR3 is TGCGCCAGCAGCCTCTGGACAGGGGGTAATGAAAAACTGTTTTTT. Amino acid sequence: CASSLWTGGNEKLFF. Full variable domain (outside the CDR3, taken from reference TRBV5-1 and TRBJ1-4): KAGVTQTPRYLIKTRGQQVTLSCSPISGHRSVSWYQQTPGQGLQFLFEYFSETQRNKGNFPGRFSGRQFSNSRSEMNVSTLELGDSALYLCASSLWTGGNEKLFFGSGTQLSVL.

The V call is TRBV2, the J call TRBJ1-2, with TRBD1 identical over 8 bases. Germline V gives CDR1 SNHLY, CDR2 FYNNEI. V was clipped by 6 bases and J by 4 bases; unmatched bases: 4. The CDR3 spans 13 residues. The CDR3 here is CASRAQGAYGYTF. CDR3 nucleotide sequence: TGTGCCAGCAGGGCGCAGGGGGCCTATGGCTACACCTTC.

This clone was seen once. In nucleotides, the CDR3 is TGTGCCAGCAGCTTAGGACAGGGAAGAACTGAAGCTTTCTTT. Encoded protein: CASSLGQGRTEAFF. This chain links TRBV11-3 with TRBJ1-1, with 7 bases identical to TRBD1. There are 14 residues in the CDR3. J was trimmed by 5 bases and V by 1 base; bases with no gene match: 4. The germline V gene encodes CDR1 SGHNT and CDR2 YENEEA. Filled out from reference TRBV11-3 and TRBJ1-1, the complete variable domain reads EAGVVQSPRYKIIEKKQPVAFWCNPISGHNTLYWYLQNLGQGPELLIRYENEEAVDDSQLPKDRFSAERLKGVDSTLKIQPAELGDSAVYLCASSLGQGRTEAFFGQGTRLTVV.

The genes are TRBV5-6 and TRBJ2-1; D not certain. This CDR3 is built from 16 residues. Germline CDR1 is SGHDT and CDR2 is YYEEEE. The V end lost 4 bases, the J end lost 0 bases, and 14 bases lay between the germline ends. CDR3 sequence reads: CASSLRVLSSYNEQFF. CDR3 sequence (DNA): TGTGCCAGCAGCCTTAGAGTTTTAAGCTCCTACAATGAGCAGTTCTTC.

This clone was seen just once. The J gene is TRBJ1-2, the V gene TRBV19; TRBD1 might be the D (6 bases). Germline CDR1 LNHDA, CDR2 SQIVND (reference sequence). The CDR3 covers 13 residues. V lost 6 bases to trimming and J lost 5 bases, with 13 bases between them. CDR3 in amino acids: CASRPGHLYGYTF. CDR3 DNA sequence: TGTGCCAGTAGGCCGGGACACCTTTATGGCTACACCTTC.

The chain's CDR3 is CASSLGRGAGYEQYF. Written as DNA, the CDR3 is TGTGCCAGCAGCTTAGGCCGGGGGGCGGGGTACGAGCAGTACTTC. The chain uses TRBV7-2 and TRBJ2-7; possible D gene TRBD2, 7 bases. V dropped 1 base and J dropped 4 bases, with 14 bases sitting between them. The CDR3 totals 15 residues. Germline V gives CDR1 SGHTA, CDR2 FQGNSA.

The genes are TRBV28 and TRBJ1-6; TRBD1 agrees at 9 bases. The length of the CDR3 is 16 residues. V was pared by 4 bases and J by 5 bases, with 6 bases of the junction left unmatched. CDR1 is MDHEN, CDR2 SYDVKM, per germline. The CDR3 DNA follows: TGTGCCAGCAGTTCCGGGGGACAGGGACATAATTCACCCCTCCACTTT. The encoded protein is CASSSGGQGHNSPLHF.

CDR3 sequence (DNA): TGCGCCAGCAGCTTGGATCATAGAGAAAAACTGTTTTTT. This gives the protein CASSLDHREKLFF. The V call is TRBV5-1, the J call TRBJ1-4; D remains unclear. V lost 0 bases and J 8 bases, leaving 8 bases between the germline ends. The CDR3 length is 13 residues. Germline assignment: CDR1 SGHRS and CDR2 YFSETQ.